One and the same sample provided the 8 T cell receptor beta chains below, sequenced in a study of T cell responses to AZD1222 COVID-19 vaccine. Libraries were prepared by immunoSEQ multiplex PCR; TCRdb keeps only in-frame clonotypes and omits some of them. The data hold about 140,000 clones, with roughly 92% observed a single time. The sequencing here drew on peripheral blood, taken 28 days after the second AZD1222 dose. The receptors originated from an adult who received the AZD1222 COVID-19 vaccine.

The chain has TRBV5-4 and TRBJ1-1; the D is unclear. V was cut by 2 bases and J by 4 bases, with 9 bases left in between. The length of the CDR3 is 13 residues. The germline V gene encodes CDR1 SGHNT and CDR2 YYREEE (reference sequence). CDR3 coding DNA: TGTGCCAGCAGCTTAGGGTTCGGCACTGAAGCTTTCTTT. As protein: CASSLGFGTEAFF.

The chain has TRBV5-6 and TRBJ1-6; D call uncertain. The CDR3 is 17 amino acids. V shed 3 bases and J shed 0 bases, with 13 bases lying between them. In germline, CDR1 is SGHDT, CDR2 YYEEEE. The CDR3 region has the DNA TGTGCCAGCAGCTGGGGAGACCGGAGCTCCTATAATTCACCCCTCCACTTT. Its protein product is CASSWGDRSSYNSPLHF.

The chain joins TRBV30 to TRBJ1-4; D remains ambiguous. Trimming took off 2 bases at V and 8 bases at J, with 12 bases between the two ends. This CDR3 spans 13 amino acids. The germline gives CDR1 GTSNPN, CDR2 SVGIG (reference sequence). CDR3 loop: CAWSRTHGEKLFF. In nucleotides, the CDR3 is TGTGCCTGGAGTCGAACCCACGGGGAAAAACTGTTTTTT.

This sequence joins TRBV6-5 and TRBJ2-7; perhaps TRBD2 as D (5 bases). With 7 bases removed from V and 1 base from J, the gap between germline ends came to 11 bases. Looked up from germline, CDR1 is MNHEY and CDR2 is SVGAGI. This CDR3 contains 13 residues. CDR3 bases: TGTGCCAGCATCCTGGGCGGGTCCTACGAGCAGTACTTC. Its protein is CASILGGSYEQYF.

The chain employs TRBV7-9 and TRBJ2-1; TRBD2 matches 9 bases. This CDR3 region has 16 residues. With 5 bases clipped from V and 6 bases from J, the junction kept 11 bases outside the gene matches. Germline lookup yields CDR1 SEHNR and CDR2 FQNEAQ (reference sequence). The CDR3 DNA follows: TGTGCCAGCAGCCGCCGGGGGCGGGAGGGCGCCAATGAGCAGTTCTTC. Its protein is CASSRRGREGANEQFF.

This rearrangement joins TRBV4-2 to TRBJ1-4, with a weak D call TRBD1 (6 bases). V was trimmed by 3 bases and J by 4 bases, leaving 9 bases between them. CDR1 is LGHNA, CDR2 YNFKEQ, per germline. The CDR3 contains 14 residues. The CDR3 nucleotides are TGTGCCAGCAGCCAGGGGGCAAGTAATGAAAAACTGTTTTTT. It yields the protein CASSQGASNEKLFF.

The genes are TRBV5-1 and TRBJ1-2; 7 nucleotides align to TRBD1. This CDR3 has 14 amino acids. Germline loops: CDR1 SGHRS, CDR2 YFSETQ. J was trimmed by 4 bases and V by 0 bases; bases with no gene match: 3. For the CDR3, the DNA is TGCGCCAGCAGCTTGGGACAGGGAACCTATGGCTACACCTTC. Residues: CASSLGQGTYGYTF.

The chain uses TRBV27 and TRBJ2-7; D is possibly TRBD2 (6 bases). The CDR3 extends over 18 amino acids. Germline-derived CDR1 and CDR2 are MNHEY and SMNVEV (reference sequence). V lost 5 bases, J lost 6 bases, and 29 bases lay in between. CDR3 sequence reads: CASSPRMDGSPLPLEQYF. The CDR3, as DNA: TGTGCCAGCAGTCCCAGGATGGACGGGAGCCCCCTTCCCCTCGAGCAGTACTTC.